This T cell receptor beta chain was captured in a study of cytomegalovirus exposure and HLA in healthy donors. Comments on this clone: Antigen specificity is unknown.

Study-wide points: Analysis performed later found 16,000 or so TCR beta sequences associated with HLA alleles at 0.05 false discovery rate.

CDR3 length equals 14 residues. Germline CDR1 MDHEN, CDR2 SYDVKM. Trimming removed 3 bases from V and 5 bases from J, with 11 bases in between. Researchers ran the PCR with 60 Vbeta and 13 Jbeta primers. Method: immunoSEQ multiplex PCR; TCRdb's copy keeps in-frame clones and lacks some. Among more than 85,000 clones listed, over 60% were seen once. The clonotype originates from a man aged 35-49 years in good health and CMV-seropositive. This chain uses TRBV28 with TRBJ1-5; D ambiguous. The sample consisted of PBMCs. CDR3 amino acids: CASSFRRVDQPQHF. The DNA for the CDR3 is TGTGCCAGCAGTTTCCGTCGGGTAGATCAGCCCCAGCATTTT.